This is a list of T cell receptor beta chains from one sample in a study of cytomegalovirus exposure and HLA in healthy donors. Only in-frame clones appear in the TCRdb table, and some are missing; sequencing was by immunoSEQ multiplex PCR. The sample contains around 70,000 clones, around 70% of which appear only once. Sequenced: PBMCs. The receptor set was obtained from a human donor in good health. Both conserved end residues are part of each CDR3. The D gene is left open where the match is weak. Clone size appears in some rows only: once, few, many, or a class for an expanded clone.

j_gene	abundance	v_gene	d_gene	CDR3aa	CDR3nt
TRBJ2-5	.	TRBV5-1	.	CASSLAGETQYF	TGCGCCAGCAGCTTGGCCGGAGAGACCCAGTACTTC
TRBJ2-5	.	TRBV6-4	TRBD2	CASSDKAGDLETQYF	TGTGCCAGCAGTGACAAGGCGGGAGATTTGGAGACCCAGTACTTC
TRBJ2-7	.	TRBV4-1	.	CASSLQTSYEQYF	TGCGCCAGCAGCCTCCAGACTTCATACGAGCAGTACTTC
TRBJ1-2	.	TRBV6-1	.	CASSGRDRQVYGYTF	TGTGCCAGCAGTGGACGGGATCGGCAGGTCTATGGCTACACCTTC
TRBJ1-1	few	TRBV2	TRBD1	CASSGWGTGKAFF	TGTGCCAGCAGTGGATGGGGGACAGGCAAAGCTTTCTTT
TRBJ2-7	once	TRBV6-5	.	CASSSRRTSYEQYF	TGTGCCAGCAGTTCCCGACGGACTTCCTACGAGCAGTACTTC
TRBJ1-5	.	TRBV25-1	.	CASSDSGLQPQHF	TGTGCCAGCAGTGATTCAGGTCTCCAGCCCCAGCATTTT
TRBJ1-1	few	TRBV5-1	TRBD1	CASSGGQANTEAFF	TGCGCCAGCAGCGGGGGACAGGCGAACACTGAAGCTTTCTTT
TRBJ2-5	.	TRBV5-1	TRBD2	CASSPMRLAGVETQYF	TGCGCCAGCAGCCCAATGCGACTAGCGGGGGTGGAGACCCAGTACTTC
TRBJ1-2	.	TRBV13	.	CASSFSGADDGYTF	TGTGCCAGCAGCTTCTCAGGGGCGGACGATGGCTACACCTTC
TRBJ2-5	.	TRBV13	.	CASSLLFRGETQYF	TGTGCCAGCAGCCTCCTTTTTCGGGGAGAGACCCAGTACTTC
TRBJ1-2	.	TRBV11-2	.	CASSKDRSYGYTF	TGTGCCAGCAGCAAGGACAGAAGCTATGGCTACACCTTC
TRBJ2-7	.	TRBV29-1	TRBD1	CSATGTGRWEQYF	TGCAGCGCAACCGGGACAGGGCGTTGGGAGCAGTACTTC
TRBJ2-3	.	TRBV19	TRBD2	CASSLRTSGLVDTQYF	TGTGCCAGTAGTCTGCGGACTAGCGGGTTGGTAGATACGCAGTATTTT
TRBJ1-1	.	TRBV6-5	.	CASSYGGMDTEAFF	TGTGCCAGCAGTTACGGAGGGATGGACACTGAAGCTTTCTTT
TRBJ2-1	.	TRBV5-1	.	CASSLANAGSFYNEQFF	TGCGCCAGCAGCTTGGCCAACGCGGGTAGTTTCTACAATGAGCAGTTCTTC
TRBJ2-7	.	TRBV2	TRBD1	CASRTFPGQGDEQYF	TGTGCCAGCAGAACTTTCCCGGGACAGGGGGACGAGCAGTACTTC
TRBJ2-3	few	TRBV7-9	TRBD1	CASSPRTGIDTQYF	TGTGCCAGCAGCCCCCGGACAGGGATAGATACGCAGTATTTT
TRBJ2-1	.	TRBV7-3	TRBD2	CASSSLGTSGSHEQFF	TGTGCCAGCAGTAGTCTCGGGACTAGCGGGAGTCATGAGCAGTTCTTC
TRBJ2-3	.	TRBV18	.	CASSPSESDTQYF	TGTGCCAGCTCACCATCGGAGTCAGATACGCAGTATTTT
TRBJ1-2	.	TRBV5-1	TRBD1	CASSLLQTGGSSGYTF	TGCGCCAGCAGCCTCCTTCAGACAGGGGGCAGCTCTGGCTACACCTTC